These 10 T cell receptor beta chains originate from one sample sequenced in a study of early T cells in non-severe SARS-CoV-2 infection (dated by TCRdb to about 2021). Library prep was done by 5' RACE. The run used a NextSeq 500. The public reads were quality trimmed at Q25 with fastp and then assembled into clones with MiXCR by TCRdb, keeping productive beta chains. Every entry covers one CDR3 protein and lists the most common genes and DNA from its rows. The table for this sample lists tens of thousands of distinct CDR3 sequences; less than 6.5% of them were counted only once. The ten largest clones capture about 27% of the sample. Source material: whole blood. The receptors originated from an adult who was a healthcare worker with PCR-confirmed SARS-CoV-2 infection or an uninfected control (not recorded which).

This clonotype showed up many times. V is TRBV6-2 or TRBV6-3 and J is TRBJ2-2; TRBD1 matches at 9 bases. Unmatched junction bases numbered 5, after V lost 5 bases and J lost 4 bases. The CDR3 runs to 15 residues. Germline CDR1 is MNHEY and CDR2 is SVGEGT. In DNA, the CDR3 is TGTGCCAGCAGTCAACAGGGGGCTGCCACCGGGGAGCTGTTTTTT. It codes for CASSQQGAATGELFF.

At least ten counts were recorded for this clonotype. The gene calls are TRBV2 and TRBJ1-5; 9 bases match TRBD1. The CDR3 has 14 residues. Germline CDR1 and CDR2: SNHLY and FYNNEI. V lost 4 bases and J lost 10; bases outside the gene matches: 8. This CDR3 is CASSGDRAFDPQHF. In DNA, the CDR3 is TGTGCCAGCAGTGGGGACAGGGCTTTCGATCCCCAGCATTTT.

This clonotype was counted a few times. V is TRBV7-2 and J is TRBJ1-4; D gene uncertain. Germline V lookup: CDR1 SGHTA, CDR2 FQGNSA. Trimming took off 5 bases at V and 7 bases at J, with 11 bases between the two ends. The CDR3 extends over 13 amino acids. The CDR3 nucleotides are TGTGCCAGCAGCCCCAATTTGGGTGAAAAACTGTTTTTT. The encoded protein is CASSPNLGEKLFF.

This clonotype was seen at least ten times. The CDR3 sequence is CASSLGTSPDTQYF. CDR3 nucleotides: TGTGCCAGCAGTTTAGGGACTAGCCCAGATACGCAGTATTTT. This chain links TRBV27 with TRBJ2-3; TRBD2 agrees at 9 bases. The J segment lost 4 bases and the V segment lost 2 bases, leaving 1 base of the junction unmatched. The germline V gene has CDR1 MNHEY and CDR2 SMNVEV (reference sequence). The CDR3 is made up of 14 amino acids.

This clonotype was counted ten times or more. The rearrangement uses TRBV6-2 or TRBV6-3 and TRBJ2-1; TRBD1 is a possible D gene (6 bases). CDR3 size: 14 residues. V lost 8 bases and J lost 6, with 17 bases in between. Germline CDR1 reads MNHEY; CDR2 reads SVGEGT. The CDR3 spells CASLPGHGTNEQFF. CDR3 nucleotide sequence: TGTGCCAGCTTACCGGGACACGGAACCAATGAGCAGTTCTTC.

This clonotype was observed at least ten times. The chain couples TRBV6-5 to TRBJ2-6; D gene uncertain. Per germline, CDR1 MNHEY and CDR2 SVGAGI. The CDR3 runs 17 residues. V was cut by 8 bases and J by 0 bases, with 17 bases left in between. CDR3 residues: CASGKERVASGANVLTF. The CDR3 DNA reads TGTGCCAGCGGAAAGGAGAGAGTCGCCTCTGGGGCCAACGTCCTGACTTTC.

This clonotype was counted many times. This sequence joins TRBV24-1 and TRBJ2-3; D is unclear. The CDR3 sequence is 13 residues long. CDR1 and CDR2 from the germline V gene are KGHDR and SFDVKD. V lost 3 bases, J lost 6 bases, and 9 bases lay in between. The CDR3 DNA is TGTGCCACCAGTGATCCCGTGACGGATACGCAGTATTTT. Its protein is CATSDPVTDTQYF.

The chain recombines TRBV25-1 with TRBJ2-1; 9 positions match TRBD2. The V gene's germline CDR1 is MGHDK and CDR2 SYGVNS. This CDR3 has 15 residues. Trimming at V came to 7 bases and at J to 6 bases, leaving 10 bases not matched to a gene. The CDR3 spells CASTPSGREGNEQFF. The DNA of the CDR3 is TGTGCCAGCACCCCAAGCGGGCGGGAGGGCAATGAGCAGTTCTTC.

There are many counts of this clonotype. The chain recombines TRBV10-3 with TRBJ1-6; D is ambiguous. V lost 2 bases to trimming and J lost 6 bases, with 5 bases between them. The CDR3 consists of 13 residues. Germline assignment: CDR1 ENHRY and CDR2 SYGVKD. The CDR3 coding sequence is TGTGCCATCAGTGAGGACGGTAATTCACCCCTCCACTTT. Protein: CAISEDGNSPLHF.

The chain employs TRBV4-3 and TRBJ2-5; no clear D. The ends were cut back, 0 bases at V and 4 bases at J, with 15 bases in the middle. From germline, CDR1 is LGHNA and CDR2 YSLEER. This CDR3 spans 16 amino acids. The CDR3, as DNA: TGCGCCAGCAGCCAAGATTGGTCAGTCCTGGGAGAGACCCAGTACTTC. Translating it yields CASSQDWSVLGETQYF.